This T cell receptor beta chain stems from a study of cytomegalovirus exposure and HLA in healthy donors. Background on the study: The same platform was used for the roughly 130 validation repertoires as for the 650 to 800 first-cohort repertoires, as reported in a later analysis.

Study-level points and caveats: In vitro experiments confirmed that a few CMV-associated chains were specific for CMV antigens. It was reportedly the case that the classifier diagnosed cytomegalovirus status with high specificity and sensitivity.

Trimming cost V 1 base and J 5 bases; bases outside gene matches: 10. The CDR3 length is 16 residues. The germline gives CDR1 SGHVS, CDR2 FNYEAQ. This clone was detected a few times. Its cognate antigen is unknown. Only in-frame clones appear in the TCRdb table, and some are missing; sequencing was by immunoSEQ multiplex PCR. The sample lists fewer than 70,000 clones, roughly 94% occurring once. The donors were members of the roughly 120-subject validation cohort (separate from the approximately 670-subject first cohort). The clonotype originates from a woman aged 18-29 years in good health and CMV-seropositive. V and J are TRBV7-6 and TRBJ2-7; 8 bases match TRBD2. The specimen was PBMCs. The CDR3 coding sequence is TGTGCCAGCAGCTTAGTTAGTAGCGGGATTTCCCACGAGCAGTACTTC. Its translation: CASSLVSSGISHEQYF.